A single sample is the source of the 3 T cell receptor beta chains below, sequenced in a study of OX40 agonist ivuxolimab in advanced cancers. Assay used: immunoSEQ multiplex PCR; TCRdb lists only in-frame clones, some missing. Of roughly 92,000 clones in the sample, around nine tenths were seen once. Material: CD4+ or CD8+ T cells sorted from blood, obtained in a trial of the OX40 agonist ivuxolimab. The receptor source for this set is an adult with an advanced solid tumor such as melanoma, head and neck, liver or kidney cancer.

The chain employs TRBV7-2 and TRBJ1-1; the D gene is possibly TRBD1 (5 bases). V shed 5 bases and J shed 1 base, with 14 bases lying between them. The CDR3 is 15 amino acids. Germline CDR1 is SGHTA and CDR2 is FQGNSA. The CDR3 region has the DNA TGTGCCAGCAGCCTGCCCGGGGGAAGGAACACTGAAGCTTTCTTT. Its translation: CASSLPGGRNTEAFF.

The rearrangement links TRBV28 to TRBJ1-1; D uncertain. Trimming left V 6 bases short and J 4 bases short, with 9 bases between. This CDR3 has 12 amino acids. CDR1 and CDR2 from the germline V gene are MDHEN and SYDVKM. This CDR3 reads CASRSRGTEAFF. In DNA, the CDR3 is TGTGCCAGCAGAAGTAGAGGCACTGAAGCTTTCTTT.

The gene calls are TRBV7-6 and TRBJ2-1; TRBD1 aligns across 10 bases. Germline-derived CDR1 and CDR2 are SGHVS and FNYEAQ. The CDR3 extends over 16 amino acids. The junction had 3 bases not matched to a gene; V was cut back by 1 base and J by 3 bases. The CDR3 spells CASSLVGQGFYNEQFF. The CDR3 DNA sequence: TGTGCCAGCAGCTTAGTGGGACAGGGGTTCTACAATGAGCAGTTCTTC.